Below, 6 T cell receptor beta chains from the same sample are listed, as sequenced in a study of read filtering for tumor transcriptome and immune sequencing. From approximately 400 ng of RNA, a library with molecular barcoded alpha/delta and beta/gamma adaptors was made. TCRdb re-analysed the reads in MiXCR, keeping a single row per CDR3 protein. The sample yields some 40,000 distinct CDR3 sequences, 12% seen once. The sample was a population of CD138-negative cells sorted from bone marrow. These receptors originate from a donor at least 40 years old with multiple myeloma.

J is TRBJ1-1 and V is TRBV7-6; D remains ambiguous. CDR1 SGHVS and CDR2 FNYEAQ come from the germline V gene. V was cut by 3 bases and J by 3 bases, with 8 bases left in between. The CDR3 loop spans 13 amino acids. CDR3 nucleotide sequence: TGTGCCAGCAGCTTTGGGGTGGACACTGAAGCTTTCTTT. Translated: CASSFGVDTEAFF.

Many counts were recorded for this clonotype. The chain combines TRBV7-2 with TRBJ2-7, with TRBD2 as a possible D gene (5 bases). Germline CDR1 reads SGHTA; CDR2 reads FQGNSA. This CDR3 region has 15 residues. Trimming left V 3 bases short and J 3 bases short, with 15 bases between. The CDR3 sequence: CASSFGSFRDYEQYF. In nucleotides, the CDR3 is TGTGCCAGCAGCTTCGGATCCTTTCGGGACTACGAGCAGTACTTC.

This clonotype was recorded at least ten times. The V gene is TRBV28, the J gene TRBJ2-5, with TRBD1 identical over 12 bases. Germline loops: CDR1 MDHEN, CDR2 SYDVKM. CDR3 length: 15 residues. The J segment lost 5 bases and the V segment lost 6 bases, leaving 7 bases of the junction unmatched. CDR3 bases: TGTGCCAGCAGGAAGACCGGGACAGGGGGCGAGACCCAGTACTTC. The encoded protein is CASRKTGTGGETQYF.

There are many counts of this clonotype. V gene TRBV12-3 or TRBV12-4 combines with J gene TRBJ2-1; TRBD1 matches at 9 bases. Trimming took 7 bases from V and 7 from J; bases not matched to a gene: 11. CDR3 length: 15 amino acids. The CDR3 DNA is TGTGCCAGCACTCCCCGGGGACAGGGATATAATGAGCAGTTCTTC. This codes for CASTPRGQGYNEQFF.

This clonotype showed up many times. This chain joins TRBV7-2 and TRBJ2-3; 10 bases are shared with TRBD2. J was trimmed by 6 bases and V by 0 bases; bases with no gene match: 6. The CDR3 length is 16 residues. Germline CDR1 SGHTA, CDR2 FQGNSA. The DNA of the CDR3 is TGTGCCAGCAGCTTAGCGCTAGCGGGGGTGGGGGATACGCAGTATTTT. This gives the protein CASSLALAGVGDTQYF.

V usage is TRBV4-1 and J usage is TRBJ2-3; 8 nucleotides line up with TRBD1. The length of the CDR3 is 16 residues. CDR1 MGHRA and CDR2 YSYEKL come from the germline V gene. After removal of 5 bases from V and 1 base from J, the junction contained 8 bases not matched to a gene. CDR3 sequence reads: CASSKGTGGGTDTQYF. DNA for the CDR3: TGCGCCAGCAGCAAGGGGACAGGAGGGGGCACAGATACGCAGTATTTT.